These T cell receptor beta chains were read from a single sample in a study of T cells in localized non-small cell lung cancer. Method: immunoSEQ multiplex PCR; TCRdb's copy keeps in-frame clones and lacks some. The table has roughly 38,000 clones, 80% to 90% seen once. The sample in question was peripheral blood, obtained before any cancer treatment. These receptors all come from a woman aged 40 to 75 with stage I lung adenocarcinoma. CDR3s include the opening cysteine and the closing phenylalanine or tryptophan.

CDR3 length	J gene	V gene	CDR3 protein
14	TRBJ2-2	TRBV7-9	CASSLVSPLGELFF
12	TRBJ1-2	TRBV13	CASSLLIYGYTF
18	TRBJ1-3	TRBV9	CASSVGGTGGTSGNTIYF
16	TRBJ2-2	TRBV7-2	CASSLVAGGFPGELFF
13	TRBJ2-5	TRBV7-3	CASSPSPQETQYF
14	TRBJ1-1	TRBV7-9	CASSLDSGLTEAFF
16	TRBJ1-2	TRBV2	CASRGGTGGFGYGYTF
14	TRBJ1-5	TRBV6-5	CASSFDRANQPQHF
13	TRBJ2-5	TRBV7-2	CASSLQGRETQYF
14	TRBJ2-1	TRBV6-5	CASSYSSSYNEQFF
14	TRBJ2-3	TRBV7-2	CASSQGTSTDTQYF
17	TRBJ1-1	TRBV7-2	CASSLGLQGGGYTEAFF
15	TRBJ2-2	TRBV7-6	CASSSGQGGTGELFF
14	TRBJ1-2	TRBV6-5	CASSYTGPVEGYTF
14	TRBJ2-3	TRBV9	CASSDPRVTDTQYF
15	TRBJ2-1	TRBV11-2	CASSPGTSGLNEQFF
14	TRBJ2-4	TRBV18	CASSPGQQKNIQYF
17	TRBJ2-6	TRBV5-1	CASSTRAGGAGANVLTF
14	TRBJ2-2	TRBV2	CASRQGANTGELFF
16	TRBJ1-5	TRBV28	CASSPLERDVHQPQHF
17	TRBJ1-2	TRBV5-5	CASSLKGVEPLWLGYTF
16	TRBJ2-7	TRBV28	CASSLWSGSLPYEQYF
13	TRBJ2-3	TRBV19	CASSITREDTQYF
15	TRBJ2-1	TRBV6-5	CASSYPGLGYNEQFF
16	TRBJ2-7	TRBV19	CASSPLSSGGDYEQYF
12	TRBJ1-1	TRBV27	CASSPRGAEAFF
13	TRBJ1-4	TRBV29-1	CSVAGTGYEKLFF
17	TRBJ2-7	TRBV19	CASSPLPGLAPTYEQYF
16	TRBJ1-5	TRBV10-3	CAISDGSGLSNQPQHF
14	TRBJ2-7	TRBV27	CASSLDFGGYEQYF
16	TRBJ2-4	TRBV6-1	CASSERQGASRDIQYF
15	TRBJ2-1	TRBV27	CASPGLSGGNNEQFF
17	TRBJ1-2	TRBV4-2	CASSQLPREQQNYGYTF
11	TRBJ2-7	TRBV6-5	CASVGLYEQYF
12	TRBJ2-7	TRBV29-1	CSVESSAYEQYF
13	TRBJ2-1	TRBV10-3	CAILRDRGNEQFF
16	TRBJ1-4	TRBV5-1	CASSLGQGHSNEKLFF
17	TRBJ1-5	TRBV19	CASSIDIGWGADQPQHF
12	TRBJ2-2	TRBV18	CASSSDGTMVFF
21	TRBJ1-5	TRBV23-1	CASSQSNGDRGLPLDNQPQHF